This TCR beta chain was captured by sequencing in a study of T cells in Graves' hyperthyroidism and ophthalmopathy. Study-wide results and limits: Most expanded thyroid clonotypes above 0.001 recurred in blood.

Concerning this clonotype: Its matching antigen is unknown. The junction and the germline gene differ at one end; a read error may be behind it.

The investigators amplified TCR beta CDR3 regions from RNA transcripts. RT-PCR in the first round (using the HTBI primer set) targeted the TCR CDR3. TCRdb redid the calling of the multiplex PCR reads with MiXCR, one entry per CDR3 protein. The sample lists around 520,000 distinct CDR3 sequences, roughly a quarter occurring once. Germline V gives CDR1 DFQATT, CDR2 SNEGSKA (reference sequence). CDR3 length: 15 amino acids. The J gene is TRBJ2-3, the V gene TRBV20-1; 7 bases agree with TRBD2. The origin of this receptor is a woman aged 30 to 39 with Graves' ophthalmopathy. Sequenced sample: blood. DNA for the CDR3: TGCAGTGCTGGAGACACTAGCGCCTTCACAGATACGCAGTATTTT. Translating gives CSAGDTSAFTDTQYF.